The 32 T cell receptor beta chains below were found in one sample sequenced in a study of spatial heterogeneity in lung cancer. This sample's time point: sample taken at primary tumor resection. A single record per CDR3 protein comes from TCRdb applying MiXCR to the 5' RACE reads. The data contain 40,000 to 45,000 distinct CDR3 sequences, under 7.5% of them seen just once; the ten biggest clones take up about 45%. The sample in question was PBMCs, obtained at surgery. The receptors here all came from a female donor with early-stage non-small cell lung cancer.

This clonotype was found many times. The rearrangement links TRBV12-3 or TRBV12-4 to TRBJ1-2, with D unclear. V was shortened by 7 bases and J by 2 bases, with 8 bases between the two germline ends. The CDR3 contains 12 residues. CDR3 region: CASKLLNYGYTF. In nucleotides, the CDR3 is TGTGCCAGCAAACTCCTGAACTATGGCTACACCTTC.

V and J are TRBV6-1 and TRBJ2-1; 13 bases are shared with TRBD2. The CDR3 has 16 amino acids. Looked up from germline, CDR1 is MNHNS and CDR2 is SASEGT. J lost 9 bases, V lost 4 bases, and 9 bases had no gene match. This chain's CDR3 is CASSASGTSGAREQFF. In DNA, the CDR3 is TGTGCCAGCAGTGCGTCCGGGACTAGCGGGGCACGTGAGCAGTTCTTC.

In its sample, this clonotype was seen a few times. V usage is TRBV7-7 and J usage is TRBJ2-7; 8 nucleotides align to TRBD1. The CDR3 runs to 14 residues. CDR1 and CDR2 from the germline V gene are SSHAT and FNYEAQ (reference sequence). Trimming at V came to 5 bases and at J to 4 bases, leaving 7 bases not matched to a gene. CDR3 amino acids: CASSLGQGMYEQYF. DNA of the CDR3: TGTGCCAGCAGCCTTGGACAGGGCATGTACGAGCAGTACTTC. The entire variable domain, with the rest obtained from reference TRBV7-7 and TRBJ2-7, is as follows: GAGVSQSPRYKVTKRGQDVTLRCDPISSHATLYWYQQALGQGPEFLTYFNYEAQPDKSGLPSDRFSAERPEGSISTLTIQRTEQRDSAMYRCASSLGQGMYEQYFGPGTRLTVT.

This clonotype was detected many times. This chain links TRBV12-3 or TRBV12-4 with TRBJ2-4; 13 nucleotides align to TRBD2. This CDR3 comprises 16 residues. V gave up 7 bases and J gave up 1 base; unmatched junction bases: 4. The CDR3 DNA follows: TGTGCCAGCACCCCGGGACTAGCGGGGGCCAAAAACATTCAGTACTTC. This encodes CASTPGLAGAKNIQYF.

This clonotype was detected ten times or more. The chain links TRBV12-3 or TRBV12-4 to TRBJ1-2, with D unresolved. The length of the CDR3 is 12 residues. V lost 8 bases and J 0 bases, leaving 7 bases between the germline ends. The DNA for the CDR3 is TGTGCCAGCCTCAGAACTAACTATGGCTACACCTTC. It encodes CASLRTNYGYTF.

The J gene is TRBJ1-2, the V gene TRBV12-3 or TRBV12-4, with 9 bases that match TRBD1. This CDR3 is 19 amino acids long. The V segment lost 8 bases and the J segment 3 bases; nucleotides outside the gene matches: 22. The CDR3 spells CASANSLYTGQGSDYGYTF. CDR3 DNA sequence: TGTGCCAGCGCCAATTCCCTCTACACCGGACAGGGGTCGGACTATGGCTACACCTTC.

This clonotype showed up many times. The chain couples TRBV7-8 to TRBJ2-7, with TRBD1 matching 10 bases. From germline, CDR1 is SGHVS and CDR2 FQNEAQ. V lost 3 bases and J lost 2; bases outside the gene matches: 7. This CDR3 comprises 16 residues. The CDR3 nucleotides read TGTGCCAGCAGCTTTTCCTCCGGGACAGGGGCCTACGAGCAGTACTTC. As protein: CASSFSSGTGAYEQYF.

The table lists this clonotype with many counts. V usage is TRBV27 and J usage is TRBJ1-2; no clear D gene. Trimming removed 1 base from V and 0 bases from J, with 9 bases in between. Germline values: CDR1 MNHEY, CDR2 SMNVEV (reference sequence). This CDR3 contains 15 residues. The DNA of the CDR3 is TGTGCCAGCAGTTTATACGGTGCGGCTAACTATGGCTACACCTTC. It specifies CASSLYGAANYGYTF.

This clonotype was detected ten times or more. The rearrangement links TRBV20-1 to TRBJ1-3, with TRBD1 as a possible D gene (5 bases). Trimming stripped 5 bases from V and 2 bases from J, with 13 bases between. Germline values: CDR1 DFQATT, CDR2 SNEGSKA (reference sequence). This CDR3 is 14 amino acids long. This CDR3 is CSASVDSPGNTIYF. The CDR3 DNA reads as TGCAGTGCTTCAGTCGACAGCCCTGGAAACACCATATATTTT.

This clonotype was seen ten or more times. This chain connects TRBV24-1 to TRBJ2-1; the match to TRBD2 covers 10 bases. Trimming took 4 bases from V and 13 from J; bases not matched to a gene: 6. From germline, CDR1 is KGHDR and CDR2 SFDVKD. There are 13 residues in the CDR3. The CDR3 protein is CATSDAIAGGQFF. The CDR3 coding sequence is TGTGCCACCAGTGACGCTATAGCGGGGGGTCAGTTCTTC.

V and J are TRBV29-1 and TRBJ2-3; TRBD2 agrees at 7 bases. Trimming cost V 8 bases and J 5 bases; bases outside gene matches: 16. Germline V gives CDR1 SQVTM, CDR2 ANQGSEA. The CDR3 loop spans 15 amino acids. The CDR3 here is CSLGGASGSIDTQYF. Here the CDR3 DNA reads TGCAGCCTCGGCGGGGCTAGCGGTTCTATAGATACGCAGTATTTT.

Many counts were recorded for this clonotype. J is TRBJ2-4 and V is TRBV12-3 or TRBV12-4; D is perhaps TRBD1 (5 bases). V gave up 6 bases and J gave up 6 bases, with 18 bases separating them. The CDR3 is made up of 15 amino acids. The CDR3 reads CASSPGQILSNIQYF. The CDR3 region has the DNA TGTGCCAGCAGCCCCGGACAAATCCTATCAAACATTCAGTACTTC.

The chain recombines TRBV20-1 with TRBJ1-4, with D possibly being TRBD1 (5 bases). Germline CDR1 DFQATT, CDR2 SNEGSKA (reference sequence). This CDR3 comprises 14 residues. V lost 6 bases, J lost 6 bases, and 17 bases lay in between. The CDR3: CSATTGGLYEKLFF. The CDR3 DNA reads TGCAGTGCAACCACAGGCGGTCTTTATGAAAAACTGTTTTTT.

This clonotype has a count of ten or more. The chain is built from TRBV11-2 and TRBJ2-3, with 8 bases fitting TRBD2. Germline values: CDR1 SGHAT, CDR2 FQNNGV. This CDR3 is built from 18 residues. The ends lost 5 bases at V and 9 bases at J; junction bases unmatched: 22. CDR3 region: CASSPPPWWRGVRRTQYF. As DNA, the CDR3 is TGTGCCAGCAGCCCCCCTCCATGGTGGCGGGGGGTCCGGCGAACGCAGTATTTT.

This clonotype was recorded many times. This chain links TRBV5-6 with TRBJ1-1; D may be TRBD1 (6 bases). The germline CDR1 and CDR2 sequences are SGHDT and YYEEEE. CDR3 length equals 14 residues. Trimming pared 2 bases from V and 6 bases from J, leaving 14 bases between. CDR3 nucleotide sequence: TGTGCCAGCAGCTTTCGAGGACAGAGGGCTGAAGCTTTCTTT. Its translation: CASSFRGQRAEAFF. The full variable domain, with the rest looked up from reference TRBV5-6 and TRBJ1-1, is DAGVTQSPTHLIKTRGQQVTLRCSPKSGHDTVSWYQQALGQGPQFIFQYYEEEERQRGNFPDRFSGHQFPNYSSELNVNALLLGDSALYLCASSFRGQRAEAFFGQGTRLTVV.

This clonotype has more than one count but fewer than ten. The J gene is TRBJ1-1, the V gene TRBV20-1, with D perhaps matching TRBD1 (5 bases). From germline, CDR1 is DFQATT and CDR2 SNEGSKA (reference sequence). CDR3 length: 15 amino acids. Trimming took off 1 base at V and 1 base at J, with 13 bases between the two ends. The CDR3 reads CSARGSGTANTEAFF. CDR3 in DNA: TGCAGTGCTAGAGGCTCCGGGACGGCGAACACTGAAGCTTTCTTT.

In this sample, this clonotype turned up a few times. At one end the junction does not follow the germline gene, possibly because of a read error. The chain links TRBV7-7 to TRBJ1-4; D not resolved. This CDR3 has 13 amino acids. The germline V gene encodes CDR1 SSHAT and CDR2 FNYEAQ (reference sequence). The CDR3 sequence is CASSLATNEKLFF. The CDR3 nucleotides are TGTGCTAGCAGCTTAGCAACTAATGAAAAACTGTTTTTT.

The V call is TRBV7-2, the J call TRBJ2-5; D call uncertain. From germline, CDR1 is SGHTA and CDR2 FQGNSA. V gave up 4 bases and J gave up 0 bases, with 9 bases separating them. The CDR3 is 14 residues long. CDR3 protein: CASSWATYQETQYF. Written as DNA, the CDR3 is TGTGCCAGCAGCTGGGCTACGTACCAAGAGACCCAGTACTTC.

Ten or more counts support this clonotype. The rearrangement links TRBV18 to TRBJ2-7; D is unclear. Trimming cost V 3 bases and J 0 bases, with 6 bases left between them. The CDR3 is 13 amino acids. CDR1 and CDR2 from the germline V gene are KGHSH and LQKENI. CDR3 sequence (DNA): TGTGCCAGCTCACCGACGGTCTCCTACGAGCAGTACTTC. Amino acid sequence: CASSPTVSYEQYF.

This clonotype was found many times. The chain couples TRBV2 to TRBJ1-1, with D unclear. Germline V gene lookup returns CDR1 SNHLY and CDR2 FYNNEI. Trimming cost V 6 bases and J 1 base, with 15 bases left between them. The CDR3 is made up of 15 amino acids. The CDR3 coding sequence is TGTGCCAGCAGGGCCTCGGGCCGTGGGAACACTGAAGCTTTCTTT. Protein product: CASRASGRGNTEAFF.

This clonotype was seen at least ten times. V and J are TRBV7-8 and TRBJ1-5; TRBD1 aligns across 7 bases. The V and J ends lost 5 bases and 3 bases, in that order; junction bases with no gene match: 7. The germline V gene has CDR1 SGHVS and CDR2 FQNEAQ. The CDR3 extends over 15 amino acids. The CDR3 DNA reads as TGTGCCAGCAGCCCGGGACAGTCCTACAATCAGCCCCAGCATTTT. This sequence encodes CASSPGQSYNQPQHF.

This clonotype rates as large (0.1 to 1%). This chain links TRBV12-3 or TRBV12-4 with TRBJ2-3, with D possibly matching TRBD2 (6 bases). The V and J ends lost 4 bases and 2 bases respectively, with 22 bases between them. This CDR3 has 18 residues. The CDR3 protein is CASSSPAYSGLFTDTQYF. The CDR3 bases are TGTGCCAGCAGTTCCCCCGCCTATTCGGGACTCTTCACAGATACGCAGTATTTT.

This clonotype was seen at least ten times. J is TRBJ2-5 and V is TRBV12-3 or TRBV12-4, with 9 nucleotides matching TRBD1. V shed 7 bases, J shed 4 bases, and the junction held 10 bases outside the gene matches. The CDR3 has 15 residues. This CDR3 reads CASTSSDRGRETQYF. The DNA of the CDR3 is TGTGCCAGCACTTCGAGCGACAGGGGGAGAGAGACCCAGTACTTC.

This clonotype was recorded at least ten times. J is TRBJ2-7 and V is TRBV2; perhaps TRBD2 as D (6 bases). V was cut by 4 bases and J by 1 base, with 8 bases left in between. The germline CDR1 and CDR2 sequences are SNHLY and FYNNEI. The CDR3 contains 13 residues. CDR3 in DNA: TGTGCCAGCAGTGTAGGGAGGTCCTACGAGCAGTACTTC. Its protein product is CASSVGRSYEQYF.

This clonotype was counted at least ten times. The rearrangement uses TRBV7-9 and TRBJ2-6; a weak D match, TRBD2 (6 bases). Deletions cut 5 bases from V and 0 bases from J, with 17 bases between. This CDR3 contains 18 residues. CDR1 is SEHNR, CDR2 FQNEAQ, per germline (reference sequence). In DNA form, the CDR3 reads TGTGCCAGCAGCCCCTGGACTAAAAGTGGCTCTGGGGCCAACGTCCTGACTTTC. Residues: CASSPWTKSGSGANVLTF.

CDR3 region: CASSPHLRPLNSPLHF. DNA for the CDR3: TGCGCCAGCAGCCCTCATCTGAGGCCACTTAATTCACCCCTCCACTTT. The J gene is TRBJ1-6, the V gene TRBV4-3; D unclear. The CDR3 is 16 residues long. Germline CDR1 reads LGHNA; CDR2 reads YSLEER. V lost 4 bases and J lost 6, with 16 bases in between.

V and J are TRBV7-9 and TRBJ1-5, with D maybe TRBD1 (6 bases). Germline lookup yields CDR1 SEHNR and CDR2 FQNEAQ (reference sequence). CDR3 length equals 16 residues. The germline V and J ends were trimmed by 2 bases and 3 bases, with 14 bases remaining between them. The CDR3 here is CASSLNRGGLNQPQHF. CDR3 DNA sequence: TGTGCCAGCAGCTTAAACAGAGGGGGTCTCAATCAGCCCCAGCATTTT. The whole variable domain, filled in from reference TRBV7-9 and TRBJ1-5, reads DTGVSQNPRHKITKRGQNVTFRCDPISEHNRLYWYRQTLGQGPEFLTYFQNEAQLEKSRLLSDRFSAERPKGSFSTLEIQRTEQGDSAMYLCASSLNRGGLNQPQHFGDGTRLSIL.

This clonotype was seen ten or more times. The V gene is TRBV5-1, the J gene TRBJ1-1; no reliable D call. Trimming pared 0 bases from V and 3 bases from J, leaving 9 bases between. This CDR3 has 14 amino acids. Germline V gene lookup returns CDR1 SGHRS and CDR2 YFSETQ. In DNA, the CDR3 is TGCGCCAGCAGCTTGGTGGCCGCGGACACTGAAGCTTTCTTT. Translation: CASSLVAADTEAFF.

The sample holds many counts of this clonotype. This rearrangement joins TRBV20-1 to TRBJ1-6, with TRBD1 matching 8 bases. This CDR3 has 12 residues. Germline CDR1 DFQATT, CDR2 SNEGSKA (reference sequence). V trimming: 7 bases; J trimming: 5 bases; junction bases outside the gene matches: 1. The DNA of the CDR3 is TGCAGTGGACAGGGGAATAATTCACCCCTCCACTTT. Residues: CSGQGNNSPLHF.

This clonotype occurred a few times. The V call is TRBV10-3, the J call TRBJ2-7; possibly TRBD2 for D (6 bases). V was cut by 6 bases and J by 4 bases, with 13 bases left in between. In germline, CDR1 is ENHRY, CDR2 SYGVKD. This CDR3 spans 13 amino acids. CDR3 in amino acids: CAIRGTGTYEQYF. As DNA, the CDR3 is TGTGCCATCAGAGGCACGGGGACTTACGAGCAGTACTTC.

With regard to this clonotype: A much larger clone sits a single nucleotide away, making a read error possible. The conserved phenylalanine or tryptophan is not found at the CDR3 terminus, so this likely reflects a read error. The chain combines TRBV9 with TRBJ2-1, with 13 bases that match TRBD2. The CDR3 contains 18 residues. J gave up 0 bases and V 2 bases, and 5 bases lay outside the gene matches. Per the germline V gene, CDR1 is SGDLS and CDR2 is YYNGEE. The CDR3 is CASSVGTSGASSYNEQFS. In nucleotides, the CDR3 is TGTGCCAGCAGCGTGGGGACTAGCGGGGCGAGCTCCTACAATGAGCAGTTCTCC.

Ten or more counts support this clonotype. The genes are TRBV7-2 and TRBJ1-5; TRBD1 matches at 9 bases. Germline-derived CDR1 and CDR2 are SGHTA and FQGNSA. V was pared by 9 bases and J by 4 bases, with 4 bases of the junction left unmatched. The CDR3 runs to 13 residues. CDR3 in amino acids: CASKGTGNQPQHF. CDR3 nucleotide sequence: TGTGCCAGTAAGGGGACAGGGAATCAGCCCCAGCATTTT.